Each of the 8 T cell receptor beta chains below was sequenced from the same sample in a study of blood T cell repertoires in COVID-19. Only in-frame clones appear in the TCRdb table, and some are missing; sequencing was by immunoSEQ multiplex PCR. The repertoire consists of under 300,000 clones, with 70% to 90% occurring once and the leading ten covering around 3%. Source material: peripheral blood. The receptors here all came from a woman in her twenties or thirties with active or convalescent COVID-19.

The CDR3 DNA reads as TGCGCCAGCAGCCAAGTGGTTAGAGCTAACTATGGCTACACCTTC. Residues: CASSQVVRANYGYTF. The V and J genes are TRBV4-3 and TRBJ1-2, with no clear D. The V end was cut by 1 base, the J end by 0 bases, with 9 bases between. Germline V lookup: CDR1 LGHNA, CDR2 YSLEER. The CDR3 spans 15 residues.

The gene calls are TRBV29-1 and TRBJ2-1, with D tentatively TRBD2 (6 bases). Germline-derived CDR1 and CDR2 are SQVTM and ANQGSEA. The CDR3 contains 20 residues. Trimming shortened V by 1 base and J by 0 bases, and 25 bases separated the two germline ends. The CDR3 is CSVEGGLSAGQFSSYNEQFF. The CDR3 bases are TGCAGCGTTGAAGGGGGTCTTTCGGCGGGGCAATTTAGCTCCTACAATGAGCAGTTCTTC.

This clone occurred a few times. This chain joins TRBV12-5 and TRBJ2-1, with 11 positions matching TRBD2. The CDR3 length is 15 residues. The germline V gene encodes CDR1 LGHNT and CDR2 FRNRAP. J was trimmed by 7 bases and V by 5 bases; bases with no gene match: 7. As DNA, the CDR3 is TGTGCTAGTGGTGTTGGGACTAGCGGACGGAATGAGCAGTTCTTC. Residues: CASGVGTSGRNEQFF.

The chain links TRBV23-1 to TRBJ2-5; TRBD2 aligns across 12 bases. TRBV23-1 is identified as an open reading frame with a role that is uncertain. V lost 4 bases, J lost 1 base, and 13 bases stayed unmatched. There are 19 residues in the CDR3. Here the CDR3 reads CASSLPEPSGGVSQETQYF. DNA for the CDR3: TGCGCCAGCAGTCTCCCAGAGCCTAGCGGGGGGGTGAGCCAAGAGACCCAGTACTTC.

CDR3 sequence reads: CASSQAGDRAQETQYF. The CDR3 nucleotides are TGCGCCAGCAGCCAAGCGGGGGACAGGGCGCAAGAGACCCAGTACTTC. V gene TRBV4-1 combines with J gene TRBJ2-5; 9 bases line up with TRBD1. V shed 1 base, J shed 2 bases, and the junction held 5 bases outside the gene matches. Germline V gene lookup returns CDR1 MGHRA and CDR2 YSYEKL. There are 16 residues in the CDR3.

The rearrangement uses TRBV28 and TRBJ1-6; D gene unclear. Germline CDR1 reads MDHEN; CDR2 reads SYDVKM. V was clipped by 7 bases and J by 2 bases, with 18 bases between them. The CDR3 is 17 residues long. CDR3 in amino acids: CASKVAGDWTYNSPLHF. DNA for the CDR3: TGTGCCAGCAAGGTGGCGGGAGATTGGACCTATAATTCACCCCTCCACTTT.

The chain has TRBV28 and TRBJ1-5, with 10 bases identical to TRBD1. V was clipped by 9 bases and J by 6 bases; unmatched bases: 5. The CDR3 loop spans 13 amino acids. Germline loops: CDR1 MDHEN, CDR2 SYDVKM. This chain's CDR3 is CASKTGGSQPQHF. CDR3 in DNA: TGTGCCAGTAAGACAGGGGGCTCTCAGCCCCAGCATTTT.

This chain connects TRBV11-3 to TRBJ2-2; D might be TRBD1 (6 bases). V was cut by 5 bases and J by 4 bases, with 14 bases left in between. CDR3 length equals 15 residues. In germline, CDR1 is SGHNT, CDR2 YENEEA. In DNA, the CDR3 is TGTGCCAGCAGCCCCGAGGGGGTGAGCACCGGGGAGCTGTTTTTT. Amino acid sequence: CASSPEGVSTGELFF. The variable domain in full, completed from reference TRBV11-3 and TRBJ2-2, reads EAGVVQSPRYKIIEKKQPVAFWCNPISGHNTLYWYLQNLGQGPELLIRYENEEAVDDSQLPKDRFSAERLKGVDSTLKIQPAELGDSAVYLCASSPEGVSTGELFFGEGSRLTVL.